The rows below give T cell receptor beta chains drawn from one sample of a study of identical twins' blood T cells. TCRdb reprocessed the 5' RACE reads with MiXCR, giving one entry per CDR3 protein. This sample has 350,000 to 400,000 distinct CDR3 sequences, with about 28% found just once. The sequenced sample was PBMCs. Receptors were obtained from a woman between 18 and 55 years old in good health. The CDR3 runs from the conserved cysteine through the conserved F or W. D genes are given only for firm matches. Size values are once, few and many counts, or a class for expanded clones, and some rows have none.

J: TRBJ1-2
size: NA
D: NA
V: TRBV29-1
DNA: TGCAGCGTTTCTCGGACAGCGGGCTATGGCTACACCTTC
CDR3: CSVSRTAGYGYTF

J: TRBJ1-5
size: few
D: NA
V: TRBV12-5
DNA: TGTGCTAGTGGTTTGGAGAGGGGAAACCAGCCCCAGCATTTT
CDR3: CASGLERGNQPQHF

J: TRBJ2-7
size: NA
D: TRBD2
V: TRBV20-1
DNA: TGCAGTGCTAGAGGTCTAGCGGGAGACAATTACGAGCAGTACTTC
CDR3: CSARGLAGDNYEQYF

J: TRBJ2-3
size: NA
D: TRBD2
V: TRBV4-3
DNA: TGCGCCAGCGGCCAGATCAGCGGGATCGGCACAGATACGCAGTATTTT
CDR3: CASGQISGIGTDTQYF

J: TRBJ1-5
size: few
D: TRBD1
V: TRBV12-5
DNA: TGTGCTAGTGACCCGACCGGGACAGCGAATCAGCCCCAGCATTTT
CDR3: CASDPTGTANQPQHF

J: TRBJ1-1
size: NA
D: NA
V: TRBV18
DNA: TGTGCCAGCTCACCACTGACGATGAACACTGAAGCTTTCTTT
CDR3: CASSPLTMNTEAFF

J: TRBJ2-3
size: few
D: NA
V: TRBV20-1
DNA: TGCAGTGTCTTAGGAGATACGCAGTATTTT
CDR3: CSVLGDTQYF

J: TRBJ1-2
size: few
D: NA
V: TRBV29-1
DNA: TGCAGCGTTGAAGATCCGGGGGATCACGGTGGCTACACCTTC
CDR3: CSVEDPGDHGGYTF

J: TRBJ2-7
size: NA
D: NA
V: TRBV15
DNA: TGTGCCACCAGCAGAAGGGGTAACGAGCAGTACTTC
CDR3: CATSRRGNEQYF

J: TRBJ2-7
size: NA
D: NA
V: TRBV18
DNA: TGTGCCAGTTCTCGGAGTCCCTCCTACGAGCAGTACTTC
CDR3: CASSRSPSYEQYF

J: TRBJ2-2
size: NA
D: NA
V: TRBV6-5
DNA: TGTGTCAGCAGTTACTCGAGTTGGCGGAACACCGGGGAGCTGTTTTTT
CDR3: CVSSYSSWRNTGELFF

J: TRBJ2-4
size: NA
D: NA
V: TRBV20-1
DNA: TGCAGTGCTCGGGACGATAAAAACATTCAGTACTTC
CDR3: CSARDDKNIQYF

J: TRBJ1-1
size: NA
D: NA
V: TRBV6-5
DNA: TGTGCCAGCAGTTACCAGTCTGAGACTGAAGCTTTCTTT
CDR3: CASSYQSETEAFF

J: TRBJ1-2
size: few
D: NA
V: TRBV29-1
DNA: TGCAGCGTTGTCCCGCCGGGGGGGGAGAACTATGGCTACACCTTC
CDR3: CSVVPPGGENYGYTF

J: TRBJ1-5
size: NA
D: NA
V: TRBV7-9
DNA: TGTGCCGTCGGGGAGACTAATCAGCCCCAGCATTTT
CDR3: CAVGETNQPQHF

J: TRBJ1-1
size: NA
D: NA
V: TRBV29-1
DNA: TGCAGCGTTGTGGGGACTCTGAGGAACACTGAAGCTTTCTTT
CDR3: CSVVGTLRNTEAFF

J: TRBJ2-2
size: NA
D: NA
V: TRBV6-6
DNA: TGTGCCAGCAGTCGGGCCTACTCGAACACCGGGGAGCTGTTTTTT
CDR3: CASSRAYSNTGELFF

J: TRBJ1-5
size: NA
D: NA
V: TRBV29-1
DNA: TGCGGCGGAGCAGTGGAGGGGAATCATCCCCAGCATTTT
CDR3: CGGAVEGNHPQHF

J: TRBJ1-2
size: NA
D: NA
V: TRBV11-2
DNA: TGTGCCAGCATCTTGGCAGATGGCTACACCTTC
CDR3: CASILADGYTF

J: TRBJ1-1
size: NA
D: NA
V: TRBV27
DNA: TGTGCCAGCAGTTTAGGGGGCGCGAGGACTGAAGCTTTCTTT
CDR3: CASSLGGARTEAFF

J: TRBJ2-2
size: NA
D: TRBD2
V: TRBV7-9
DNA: TGTGCCAGCAGACCTCGCCGTAGCGGGGTAAACACCGGGGAGCTGTTTTTT
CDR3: CASRPRRSGVNTGELFF

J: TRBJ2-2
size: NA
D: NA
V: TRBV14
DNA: TGTGTCAGCAGTCGAATAGGGCCCGGGGAGCTGTTTTTT
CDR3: CVSSRIGPGELFF

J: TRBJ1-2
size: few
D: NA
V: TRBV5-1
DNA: TGCGCCAGCAGCTTGGCCGGTGTTCGCGCCCCGGGTGCCTATGGCTACACCTTC
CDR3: CASSLAGVRAPGAYGYTF

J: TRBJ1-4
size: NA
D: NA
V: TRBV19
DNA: TGTGCCAGTAGTTTGGACAGAGAAAAACTGTTTTTT
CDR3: CASSLDREKLFF